This TCR beta chain comes out of a study of blood T cell repertoires in COVID-19. This clone was counted between two and nine times. The CDR3 loop spans 14 amino acids. Germline values: CDR1 SNHLY, CDR2 FYNNEI. Trimming cost V 8 bases and J 6 bases; bases outside gene matches: 8. The protocol was immunoSEQ multiplex PCR, while the TCRdb copy is restricted to in-frame clones and leaves out a portion. The top ten hold approximately 1.2% of the sample, which has hundreds of thousands of clones, around 89% seen once. The chain has TRBV2 and TRBJ2-1; TRBD2 agrees at 9 bases. The specimen sequenced was PBMCs or T cells enriched from blood (not recorded which). The TCR originated in a man aged 25-40 years who had recovered from COVID-19. The CDR3 DNA sequence: TGTGCCAGCTTCGCTAGCGGGAAGCTCAATGAGCAGTTCTTC. Translation: CASFASGKLNEQFF. The complete variable domain, with remaining parts taken from reference TRBV2 and TRBJ2-1, reads EPEVTQTPSHQVTQMGQEVILRCVPISNHLYFYWYRQILGQKVEFLVSFYNNEISEKSEIFDDQFSVERPDGSNFTLKIRSTKLEDSAMYFCASFASGKLNEQFFGPGTRLTVL.